Listed below are T cell receptor beta chains from one sample, sequenced in a study of T cells in narcolepsy. Method: immunoSEQ multiplex PCR; TCRdb's copy keeps in-frame clones and lacks some. Of around 18,000 clones in the sample, around 86% were seen once. Sequencing used memory (CD45RA-) CD4+ T cells from blood. These receptors originate from a human donor in good health. CDR3s include the opening cysteine and the closing phenylalanine or tryptophan. The D gene is left open where the match is weak. The size of a clone is reported for some rows only, either as once, few or many, or as a class for expanded clones.

d_gene: TRBD2
j_gene: TRBJ2-5
abundance: .
v_gene: TRBV2
CDR3nt: TGTGCCAGCAGCTCTCTATCAGCGGGGGGGCCTCGGTCCCAGTACTTC
CDR3aa: CASSSLSAGGPRSQYF

d_gene: .
j_gene: TRBJ2-7
abundance: few
v_gene: TRBV5-1
CDR3nt: TGCGCCAGCAGTGGTACTTCGGCATCCTACGAGCAGTACTTC
CDR3aa: CASSGTSASYEQYF

d_gene: .
j_gene: TRBJ2-7
abundance: .
v_gene: TRBV6-1
CDR3nt: TGTGCCAGCAGTGGCGGGCCGATTCCCGTCTACGAGCAGTACTTC
CDR3aa: CASSGGPIPVYEQYF

d_gene: .
j_gene: TRBJ1-5
abundance: .
v_gene: TRBV11-2
CDR3nt: TGTGCCAGCAGCTTAGAGAGGGATCAGCCCCAGCATTTT
CDR3aa: CASSLERDQPQHF

d_gene: .
j_gene: TRBJ1-3
abundance: .
v_gene: TRBV5-1
CDR3nt: TGCGCCAGCAGCTTGGTAGGACAGCGGGCCTCTGGAAACACCATATATTTT
CDR3aa: CASSLVGQRASGNTIYF

d_gene: TRBD1
j_gene: TRBJ2-5
abundance: .
v_gene: TRBV6-5
CDR3nt: TGTGCCAGCAGTTTCCCGGGACAGCCTCCAGAGACCCAGTACTTC
CDR3aa: CASSFPGQPPETQYF

d_gene: .
j_gene: TRBJ1-4
abundance: few
v_gene: TRBV18
CDR3nt: TGTGCCAGCTCACCACGGGGGGGTGAAAAACTGTTTTTT
CDR3aa: CASSPRGGEKLFF

d_gene: .
j_gene: TRBJ1-4
abundance: .
v_gene: TRBV21-1
CDR3nt: TGTGCCATTCCAGGGGGCACCCCCAGCCTCGGTGAAAAACTGTTTTTT
CDR3aa: CAIPGGTPSLGEKLFF

d_gene: TRBD2
j_gene: TRBJ2-1
abundance: .
v_gene: TRBV9
CDR3nt: TGTGCCAGCAGCGTAGGGGGAGGGGGACTAGCCCCCAATGAGCAGTTCTTC
CDR3aa: CASSVGGGGLAPNEQFF

d_gene: .
j_gene: TRBJ1-1
abundance: .
v_gene: TRBV30
CDR3nt: TGTGCCTGGACAGGAGGGGGTCCCATGAACACTGAAGCTTTCTTT
CDR3aa: CAWTGGGPMNTEAFF

d_gene: .
j_gene: TRBJ2-7
abundance: .
v_gene: TRBV7-9
CDR3nt: TGTGCCAGCAGCTCAACCGGGACCAGCTCCTACGAGCAGTACTTC
CDR3aa: CASSSTGTSSYEQYF

d_gene: TRBD1
j_gene: TRBJ1-1
abundance: .
v_gene: TRBV10-3
CDR3nt: TGTGCCATCAGTGAGGAGACAGGGGGAATATCTGAAGCTTTCTTT
CDR3aa: CAISEETGGISEAFF

d_gene: TRBD1
j_gene: TRBJ1-1
abundance: few
v_gene: TRBV6-1
CDR3nt: TGTGCCAGCAGTCGGGACAGATTGAACACTGAAGCTTTCTTT
CDR3aa: CASSRDRLNTEAFF

d_gene: TRBD1
j_gene: TRBJ1-2
abundance: .
v_gene: TRBV6-4
CDR3nt: TGTGCCAGCAGTCCCGAGTTGACAGGGTTTAATGGCTACACCTTC
CDR3aa: CASSPELTGFNGYTF

d_gene: TRBD1
j_gene: TRBJ2-7
abundance: .
v_gene: TRBV5-6
CDR3nt: TGTGCCAGCAGTAAACCGACAGGGACCTACGAGCAGTACTTC
CDR3aa: CASSKPTGTYEQYF

d_gene: TRBD1
j_gene: TRBJ2-7
abundance: .
v_gene: TRBV11-2
CDR3nt: TGTGCCAGCAGCTTAGGAGGACAGGGCTACGAGCAGTACTTC
CDR3aa: CASSLGGQGYEQYF

d_gene: .
j_gene: TRBJ1-1
abundance: .
v_gene: TRBV2
CDR3nt: TGTGCCAGCAGTAAGGACTTAAACACTGAAGCTTTCTTT
CDR3aa: CASSKDLNTEAFF

d_gene: TRBD2
j_gene: TRBJ2-5
abundance: .
v_gene: TRBV5-1
CDR3nt: TGCGCCAGCAGCTTGCGCGGGGGGGTAGAGACCCAGTACTTC
CDR3aa: CASSLRGGVETQYF

d_gene: TRBD2
j_gene: TRBJ2-7
abundance: .
v_gene: TRBV7-2
CDR3nt: TGTGCCAGCAGCTTAGCGGGAGGGCTCTACGAGCAGTACTTC
CDR3aa: CASSLAGGLYEQYF

d_gene: .
j_gene: TRBJ2-7
abundance: .
v_gene: TRBV6-6
CDR3nt: TGTGCCAGCAGTTACTCGGGGAGCTCCTACGAGCAGTACTTC
CDR3aa: CASSYSGSSYEQYF

d_gene: .
j_gene: TRBJ1-5
abundance: .
v_gene: TRBV7-2
CDR3nt: TGTGCCAGCGGACACGTAGTCAGCCAGATGCCCCAGCATTTT
CDR3aa: CASGHVVSQMPQHF

d_gene: .
j_gene: TRBJ2-7
abundance: .
v_gene: TRBV5-4
CDR3nt: TGTGCCAGCAGCTTGTCAGGTTGGGGCGAGCAGTACTTC
CDR3aa: CASSLSGWGEQYF

d_gene: TRBD2
j_gene: TRBJ2-1
abundance: once
v_gene: TRBV5-4
CDR3nt: TGTGCCAGCAGCTTGAATAGCGGGAGGGCCTACAATGAGCAGTTCTTC
CDR3aa: CASSLNSGRAYNEQFF

d_gene: .
j_gene: TRBJ2-1
abundance: once
v_gene: TRBV6-1
CDR3nt: TGTGCCAGCACCACCTCCGGGACGATTTCGAATGAGCAGTTCTTC
CDR3aa: CASTTSGTISNEQFF

d_gene: .
j_gene: TRBJ1-1
abundance: .
v_gene: TRBV30
CDR3nt: TGTGCCTGGAACCAGGAGAACACTGAAGCTTTCTTT
CDR3aa: CAWNQENTEAFF

d_gene: .
j_gene: TRBJ2-7
abundance: .
v_gene: TRBV5-6
CDR3nt: TGTGCCAGCAGCCCTGGGCGACACGAGCAGTACTTC
CDR3aa: CASSPGRHEQYF

d_gene: .
j_gene: TRBJ1-5
abundance: .
v_gene: TRBV6-6
CDR3nt: TGTGCCAGCACCCCGGGAAGGGTTGGCAATCAGCCCCAGCATTTT
CDR3aa: CASTPGRVGNQPQHF

d_gene: TRBD1
j_gene: TRBJ2-1
abundance: .
v_gene: TRBV2
CDR3nt: TGTGCCAGCAGTACCGGACAGGGGTTGAGTGGTGAGCAGTTCTTC
CDR3aa: CASSTGQGLSGEQFF

d_gene: .
j_gene: TRBJ2-1
abundance: .
v_gene: TRBV30
CDR3nt: TGTGCCTGGAGTCTAGCCTCGACGGCTAGCGTTCACAATGAGCAGTTCTTC
CDR3aa: CAWSLASTASVHNEQFF

d_gene: TRBD2
j_gene: TRBJ2-3
abundance: .
v_gene: TRBV4-1
CDR3nt: TGCGCCAGCAGCCAAGAAGCCCAGCGGGGTTCTAGCACAGATACGCAGTATTTT
CDR3aa: CASSQEAQRGSSTDTQYF

d_gene: .
j_gene: TRBJ1-2
abundance: .
v_gene: TRBV27
CDR3nt: TGTGCCAGCCGTCGCGTGGGCCGTAACTATGGCTACACCTTC
CDR3aa: CASRRVGRNYGYTF

d_gene: .
j_gene: TRBJ1-1
abundance: .
v_gene: TRBV30
CDR3nt: TGTGCCTGGAGAGGAACAATCTCTGAAGCTTTCTTT
CDR3aa: CAWRGTISEAFF

d_gene: TRBD1
j_gene: TRBJ1-1
abundance: .
v_gene: TRBV18
CDR3nt: TGTGCCAGCTCACTATCGACAGGGGCCATGAACACTGAAGCTTTCTTT
CDR3aa: CASSLSTGAMNTEAFF

d_gene: .
j_gene: TRBJ2-7
abundance: .
v_gene: TRBV30
CDR3nt: TGTGCCTGGAGTGAGGGGGACTGGACAATGAGCTCCTACGAGCAGTACTTC
CDR3aa: CAWSEGDWTMSSYEQYF

d_gene: TRBD2
j_gene: TRBJ2-7
abundance: .
v_gene: TRBV6-1
CDR3nt: TGTGCCAGCAGTTTAGCGGGAGGGCCCTCCTACGAGCAGTACTTC
CDR3aa: CASSLAGGPSYEQYF

d_gene: TRBD1
j_gene: TRBJ1-1
abundance: .
v_gene: TRBV7-9
CDR3nt: TGTGCCAGCAGCCGGAGGACAGGGGGCACTGAAGCTTTCTTT
CDR3aa: CASSRRTGGTEAFF

d_gene: .
j_gene: TRBJ1-2
abundance: .
v_gene: TRBV5-1
CDR3nt: TGCGCCAGCAGCCAACAGGACCCCTATGGCTACACCTTC
CDR3aa: CASSQQDPYGYTF

d_gene: .
j_gene: TRBJ1-3
abundance: .
v_gene: TRBV5-1
CDR3nt: TGCGCCAGCAGCGTCGGTGGGGACACCATATATTTT
CDR3aa: CASSVGGDTIYF

d_gene: .
j_gene: TRBJ2-2
abundance: .
v_gene: TRBV5-1
CDR3nt: TGCGCCAGCAGCTTGTCCCTCACCGGGGAGCTGTTTTTT
CDR3aa: CASSLSLTGELFF

d_gene: .
j_gene: TRBJ1-3
abundance: .
v_gene: TRBV18
CDR3nt: TGTGCCAGCTCACCACGGCCAGACTCTGGAAACACCATATATTTT
CDR3aa: CASSPRPDSGNTIYF

d_gene: TRBD1
j_gene: TRBJ1-2
abundance: .
v_gene: TRBV9
CDR3nt: TGTGCCAGCAGCGTAGATGGGAGACAGGGGTTCGGCTACACCTTC
CDR3aa: CASSVDGRQGFGYTF